This entry is about one T cell receptor beta chain. What it binds is unknown. These data come from a study of shared clonotypes between healthy human individuals. The study, taken as a whole, reports: Blood was the only sampled material, and tissue repertoires likely differ. In general, naive subsets displayed greater estimated richness than memory subsets did.

The authors split each subset's genomic DNA evenly across several immunoSEQ plates. Each PCR replicate from the sorted subsets contained 150 to 250 ng DNA, which is about 30,000 T cell genomes. Assay used: immunoSEQ multiplex PCR; TCRdb lists only in-frame clones, some missing. The table records about 670,000 clones, about two thirds of them present only once. The CDR3 contains 14 residues. Unmatched junction bases numbered 11, after V lost 7 bases and J lost 3 bases. The germline V gene has CDR1 SQVTM and CDR2 ANQGSEA. The receptor's source is a woman in her thirties in good health. The source material was memory CD4+ T cells sorted from blood. The sample's subset: CD45RA-negative fraction. V usage is TRBV29-1 and J usage is TRBJ1-2, with 7 positions matching TRBD1. The CDR3 bases are TGCAGCGCCGGAACTACAGGGGAGGACTATGGCTACACCTTC. It codes for CSAGTTGEDYGYTF.